What follows describes a single T cell receptor (beta chain). This clone's antigen is unknown. No base-level quality is on record; no much larger clone is a single base apart. The immunoSEQ Assay, a bias-controlled multiplex PCR, was used to amplify TCRbeta CDR3 regions from genomic DNA. The study's own analysis went as follows. Within the assay, amplification of reference gene primers was used to estimate how many nucleated cells each sample contained. To quantify the absolute abundance of each unique TCRbeta CDR3 rearrangement, sequence reads were collapsed and filtered. For each sample, productive Simpson clonality was calculated as the square root of Simpson's diversity index across productive rearrangements. TCRdb took over this immuneACCESS table, retaining in-frame rearrangements with V and J assigned. Such tables are incomplete; in checked studies, under half of the missing clones stem from an unresolved V gene, and the remainder is unexplained. V, J and clone size are taken as reported in that table, and D and trimming were inferred from the DNA itself. For this sample there are some 100,000 clones; 65% to 80% appear just once. The top ten hold about 2.3% of the sample.

This entry is derived from a study of blood T cell repertoires in COVID-19 (dated by TCRdb to the early 2020s). About the full investigation: Samples covering the acute and convalescent phases of COVID-19 were provided by collaborators in the United States, Italy and Spain. The prospective study material was composed of cDNA or gDNA derived from T cells, B-cell-depleted T cells, or PBMCs. Subjects who had been exposed to COVID-19, were actively infected with it, or had recovered from it provided the deeply sampled blood TCRbeta repertoires that made up the dataset. The repertoires were made available in a free public database intended to serve as a resource for research on the immune response to SARS-CoV-2. The samples were drawn from two sources: the first 160 participants of the ongoing ImmuneRACE study, and 950 to 1,500 subjects contributed by 6 global collaborators. Sample metadata almost always included a de-identified subject ID, COVID-19 status, age in years and sex. HLA class I and class II types, where available, came from metadata supplied by the sample provider rather than from assay-based typing. Points the paper makes about the study in general: Clinical and demographic metadata were provided uncurated, with the amount varying by source and participant.

The collaborating institutions used their own protocols to collect whole blood in K2EDTA tubes. Collaborator samples were shipped for TCRbeta analysis as frozen whole blood, isolated PBMCs, or DNA extracted from either sample type. V is reduced by 1 base and J by 6 bases, leaving a spacing of 19 bases between them. CDR1 and CDR2 are drawn from the germline V gene (reference sequence): LNHDA, SQIVND. Counted from cysteine to phenylalanine, this CDR3 has 17 amino acids. The read is trimmed to its CDR3 DNA, 51 bases read in frame from base 1. The chain employs TRBV19 and TRBJ2-1; D gene: possibly TRBD2, on 6 matching bases. The receptor was derived from a man in his fifties with acute or convalescent COVID-19. The sample comprised peripheral blood. The CDR3 region: CASSIAGVTSNSNEQFF. The DNA sequence follows: TGTGCCAGTAGTATAGCGGGGGTAACTAGCAATAGCAATGAGCAGTTCTTC.